This T cell receptor beta chain was sequenced in a study of blood T cell repertoires in COVID-19. For the study at large: The samples span acute and convalescent COVID-19 from the United States, Italy and Spain. Sources were T cells, B-cell-depleted T cells, or PBMCs; the material itself was cDNA or gDNA.

Only in-frame clones appear in the TCRdb table, and some are missing; sequencing was by immunoSEQ multiplex PCR. The sample comprises some 200,000 clones, 86% of which are singletons, and about 3.5% rests with the top ten. Germline V gene data show CDR1 as SGHRS and CDR2 as YFSETQ. V shed 0 bases and J 1 base; nucleotides not matched to a gene: 2. The CDR3 totals 16 residues. The chain combines TRBV5-1 with TRBJ2-3; 10 positions match TRBD2. This TCR came from a man between 65 and 85 years old with acute or convalescent COVID-19. The specimen was peripheral blood. This chain's CDR3 is CASSLGTSGGTDTQYF. As DNA, the CDR3 is TGCGCCAGCAGCTTGGGTACTAGCGGGGGCACAGATACGCAGTATTTT.